This T cell receptor (beta chain) was found in a study of T-cell reconstitution after alpha-beta-depleted transplantation in children. The V end was cut by 2 bases, the J end by 0 bases, with 14 bases between. From germline, CDR1 is SGHRS and CDR2 YFSETQ. The CDR3 is made up of 16 amino acids. This clonotype has at least ten counts. No antigen is known for it. Study observations and caveats: About two months after transplant, alpha-beta T cells reportedly came from several hundred expanded graft clones. T-cell counts and diversity at one year post-transplant came mainly from newly produced T cells. Surviving recipient T cells and thymic progenitors accounted for the high day-60 TCRbeta diversity observed in some patients.

Unique molecular identifiers were incorporated when the TCRbeta library was constructed. TCRdb redid the calling of the PCR reads with MiXCR, one entry per CDR3 protein. The sample lists about 290,000 distinct CDR3 sequences, roughly 9.1% seen once, with approximately 7% in the top ten. The source material was PBMCs, sampled before TCRalphabeta/CD19-depleted stem cell transplant. The receptor was isolated from a boy younger than two with acute myeloid leukemia, due to receive a stem cell transplant. The chain is built from TRBV5-1 and TRBJ1-1; D unresolved. This CDR3 is CASSLTWRSMNTEAFF. The DNA for the CDR3 is TGCGCCAGCAGCTTAACCTGGCGGAGTATGAACACTGAAGCTTTCTTT.